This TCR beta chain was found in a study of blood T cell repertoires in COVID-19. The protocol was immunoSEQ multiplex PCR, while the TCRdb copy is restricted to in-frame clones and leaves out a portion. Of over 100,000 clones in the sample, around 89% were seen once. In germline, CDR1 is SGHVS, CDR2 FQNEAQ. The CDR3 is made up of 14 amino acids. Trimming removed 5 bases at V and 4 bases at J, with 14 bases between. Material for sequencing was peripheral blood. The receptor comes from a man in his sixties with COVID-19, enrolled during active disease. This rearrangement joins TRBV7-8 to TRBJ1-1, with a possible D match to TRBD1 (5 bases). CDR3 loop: CASSASGGVTEAFF. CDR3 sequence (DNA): TGTGCCAGCAGCGCTAGCGGAGGGGTCACTGAAGCTTTCTTT.